One sample yielded the 23 T cell receptor beta chains listed below, sequenced in a study of blood T cell repertoires in COVID-19. Only in-frame clones appear in the TCRdb table, and some are missing; sequencing was by immunoSEQ multiplex PCR. The table has about 260,000 clones, around 88% seen once; the top ten hold almost 2%. The sample taken for sequencing was peripheral blood. All receptors derive from a man aged 30-40 years with active or convalescent COVID-19.

There are a few counts of this clone. The rearrangement links TRBV12-3 or TRBV12-4 to TRBJ1-2; D gene ambiguous. The germline V and J ends were trimmed by 3 bases and 4 bases, with 6 bases remaining between them. CDR3 length: 12 amino acids. CDR3 sequence reads: CASSFRSYGYTF. The CDR3 DNA reads as TGTGCCAGCAGTTTCCGGTCCTATGGCTACACCTTC.

V is TRBV3-1 (or the pseudogene TRBV3-2) and J is TRBJ1-4; D gene uncertain. CDR1 LGHDT and CDR2 YNNKEL come from the germline V gene (reference sequence). Deletions cut 0 bases from V and 8 bases from J, with 4 bases between. This CDR3 is 12 amino acids long. In DNA, the CDR3 is TGTGCCAGCAGCCAAGATGAGGAAAAACTGTTTTTT. Protein sequence: CASSQDEEKLFF.

CDR3 loop: CASSPSSNQPQHF. CDR3 bases: TGTGCCAGCAGCCCCAGTAGCAATCAGCCCCAGCATTTT. The chain employs TRBV11-2 and TRBJ1-5; no reliable D call. Between the trimmed V and J ends, which lost 5 bases and 0 bases, there was a span of 5 bases. The CDR3 spans 13 residues. In germline, CDR1 is SGHAT, CDR2 FQNNGV.

This sequence joins TRBV10-3 and TRBJ1-4; D gene uncertain. There are 14 residues in the CDR3. The germline V gene has CDR1 ENHRY and CDR2 SYGVKD. Trimming removed 3 bases at V and 5 bases at J, with 10 bases between. The CDR3, as DNA: TGTGCCATCAGTGACGATCCGAGGAATGAAAAACTGTTTTTT. Protein product: CAISDDPRNEKLFF.

The V call is TRBV19, the J call TRBJ1-6; 9 bases align to TRBD1. The CDR3 contains 16 residues. From germline, CDR1 is LNHDA and CDR2 SQIVND (reference sequence). V lost 6 bases and J lost 6; bases outside the gene matches: 9. CDR3 coding DNA: TGTGCCAGTAGCCTAAGGACAGGGGTTGGTAATTCACCCCTCCACTTT. It translates to CASSLRTGVGNSPLHF.

The CDR3 DNA sequence: TGTGCCATCAGTGACACTACTAGCGGGGCACCCTTAAATGAGCAGTTCTTC. This sequence encodes CAISDTTSGAPLNEQFF. This chain connects TRBV10-3 to TRBJ2-1; TRBD2 matches at 10 bases. CDR1 and CDR2 (germline): ENHRY, SYGVKD. This CDR3 contains 17 residues. J lost 7 bases, V lost 3 bases, and 12 bases had no gene match.

V and J are TRBV30 and TRBJ2-2; 12 bases fit TRBD2. Trimming cost V 2 bases and J 6 bases; bases outside gene matches: 4. The CDR3 is 15 amino acids. The germline V gene encodes CDR1 GTSNPN and CDR2 SVGIG (reference sequence). The CDR3 DNA sequence: TGTGCCTGGAGTAAAGGACTAGCGGGGTCCGGGGAGCTGTTTTTT. It yields the protein CAWSKGLAGSGELFF. Drawing the rest from reference TRBV30 and TRBJ2-2, the complete variable domain is SQTIHQWPATLVQPVGSPLSLECTVEGTSNPNLYWYRQAAGRGLQLLFYSVGIGQISSEVPQNLSASRPQDRQFILSSKKLLLSDSGFYLCAWSKGLAGSGELFFGEGSRLTVL.

This rearrangement joins TRBV7-9 to TRBJ2-5, with D perhaps TRBD2 (6 bases). From germline, CDR1 is SEHNR and CDR2 FQNEAQ (reference sequence). This CDR3 is built from 16 residues. V lost 10 bases, J lost 3 bases, and 24 bases lay in between. The CDR3 DNA is TGTGCCACCCGAGATAGAGCGGACTACAACAAAGAGACCCAGTACTTC. This translates into CATRDRADYNKETQYF.

As for this clone: This sample includes further DNA sequences coding for the same CDR3. V is TRBV6-5 and J is TRBJ2-2; D is possibly TRBD1 (6 bases). With 2 bases removed from V and 6 bases from J, the gap between germline ends came to 10 bases. The CDR3 totals 14 residues. Germline V lookup: CDR1 MNHEY, CDR2 SVGAGI. The CDR3 bases are TGTGCCAGCAGTTACCGAGAGGGGGCCGGGGAGCTGTTTTTT. It specifies CASSYREGAGELFF.

The rearrangement joins TRBV27 to TRBJ2-2; 9 bases agree with TRBD1. The CDR3 length is 15 residues. V was pared by 4 bases and J by 2 bases, with 2 bases of the junction left unmatched. Germline V lookup: CDR1 MNHEY, CDR2 SMNVEV (reference sequence). This CDR3 is CASSWGQGNTGELFF. CDR3 DNA sequence: TGTGCCAGCAGTTGGGGACAGGGAAACACCGGGGAGCTGTTTTTT.

The V call is TRBV5-6, the J call TRBJ2-7, with D unclear. Trimming pared 0 bases from V and 3 bases from J, leaving 4 bases between. Germline assignment: CDR1 SGHDT and CDR2 YYEEEE. The CDR3 spans 12 residues. The CDR3 here is CASSLGGYEQYF. DNA for the CDR3: TGTGCCAGCAGCTTGGGCGGCTACGAGCAGTACTTC.

V is TRBV9 and J is TRBJ2-3; D is unclear. V lost 1 base, J lost 2 bases, and 11 bases lay in between. Germline V gives CDR1 SGDLS, CDR2 YYNGEE. The CDR3 is 15 amino acids. The CDR3 here is CASSVQASTTDTQYF. For the CDR3, the DNA is TGTGCCAGCAGCGTACAGGCGTCGACCACAGATACGCAGTATTTT.

This clone appeared a few times. The chain links TRBV6-6 to TRBJ2-7, with TRBD1 matching 10 bases. V trimming: 7 bases; J trimming: 4 bases; junction bases outside the gene matches: 7. The CDR3 has 14 residues. Per the germline V gene, CDR1 is MNHNY and CDR2 is SVGAGI (reference sequence). CDR3 sequence (DNA): TGTGCCAGCACGCCGGGACAGGGGACGTACGAGCAGTACTTC. Amino acid sequence: CASTPGQGTYEQYF.

The chain employs TRBV6-2 or TRBV6-3 and TRBJ1-5; D is unresolved. The V end lost 4 bases, the J end lost 4 bases, and 14 bases lay between the germline ends. Per the germline V gene, CDR1 is MNHEY and CDR2 is SVGEGT. The CDR3 contains 15 residues. The DNA for the CDR3 is TGTGCCAGCAGTTTGGGCGATATTCCGAATCAGCCCCAGCATTTT. This encodes CASSLGDIPNQPQHF.

The J gene is TRBJ2-2, the V gene TRBV9; possibly TRBD2 for D (5 bases). Deletions cut 4 bases from V and 0 bases from J, with 13 bases between. The CDR3 loop spans 16 amino acids. Germline V lookup: CDR1 SGDLS, CDR2 YYNGEE. CDR3 in amino acids: CASSRGQFTNTGELFF. As DNA, the CDR3 is TGTGCCAGCAGCCGGGGTCAATTTACGAACACCGGGGAGCTGTTTTTT.

This chain joins TRBV4-1 and TRBJ1-4; a weak D match, TRBD1 (6 bases). The CDR3 has 17 residues. Trimming shortened V by 2 bases and J by 5 bases, and 18 bases separated the two germline ends. Germline CDR1 is MGHRA and CDR2 is YSYEKL. CDR3 loop: CASSQRGHFFGNEKLFF. CDR3 bases: TGCGCCAGCAGCCAACGGGGACACTTTTTCGGGAATGAAAAACTGTTTTTT.

Of note for this clone: Compared with germline, one end of the junction differs, possibly owing to a read error. The chain joins TRBV5-4 to TRBJ2-7; the D is unclear. CDR3 length: 11 amino acids. In germline, CDR1 is SGHNT, CDR2 YYREEE (reference sequence). Here the CDR3 DNA reads TGTGCCAGCAGCTTGAATTCAAAGATGCGCTTC. Its protein product is CASSLNSKMRF.

V is TRBV28 and J is TRBJ2-1, with D tentatively TRBD2 (6 bases). From germline, CDR1 is MDHEN and CDR2 SYDVKM. The germline V and J ends were trimmed by 6 bases and 7 bases, with 19 bases remaining between them. The CDR3 spans 15 residues. This CDR3 reads CASSPGDSFSNEQFF. As DNA, the CDR3 is TGTGCCAGCAGCCCCGGGGACTCTTTTAGTAATGAGCAGTTCTTC.

The V and J genes are TRBV6-2 or TRBV6-3 and TRBJ1-6; TRBD1 might be the D (6 bases). Trimming removed 5 bases at V and 11 bases at J, with 19 bases between. The CDR3 is made up of 15 amino acids. CDR1 and CDR2 from the germline V gene are MNHEY and SVGEGT. The CDR3 sequence: CASSGTQGREPPLHF. CDR3 coding DNA: TGTGCCAGCAGTGGAACCCAGGGGAGAGAGCCACCCCTCCACTTT.

The chain recombines TRBV21-1 with TRBJ2-3; TRBD1, the table's D call, was not compared with the DNA. TRBV21-1 is a pseudogene segment. This CDR3 region has 16 residues. CDR3 DNA sequence: TGTGCCAGCAGCACGTCAGGGGGAACAGCAACAGATACGCAGTATTTT. This translates into CASSTSGGTATDTQYF.

The chain recombines TRBV12-3 or TRBV12-4 with TRBJ2-3; D unresolved. Between the trimmed V and J ends, which lost 3 bases and 5 bases, there was a span of 6 bases. CDR3 size: 12 residues. CDR3 region: CASSFTGDTQYF. The CDR3 DNA reads TGTGCCAGCAGTTTCACGGGAGATACGCAGTATTTT.

V and J are TRBV30 and TRBJ2-2, with D maybe TRBD1 (6 bases). Between the trimmed V and J ends, which lost 5 bases and 5 bases, there was a span of 18 bases. The germline CDR1 and CDR2 sequences are GTSNPN and SVGIG (reference sequence). The CDR3 contains 15 residues. CDR3 loop: CAWGHTGTRTGELFF. CDR3 DNA: TGTGCCTGGGGACATACCGGGACAAGGACCGGGGAGCTGTTTTTT. The variable domain in full, with the rest retrieved from reference TRBV30 and TRBJ2-2, is SQTIHQWPATLVQPVGSPLSLECTVEGTSNPNLYWYRQAAGRGLQLLFYSVGIGQISSEVPQNLSASRPQDRQFILSSKKLLLSDSGFYLCAWGHTGTRTGELFFGEGSRLTVL.

This chain uses TRBV6-5 with TRBJ1-4, with D possibly being TRBD1 (6 bases). The germline CDR1 and CDR2 sequences are MNHEY and SVGAGI. The length of the CDR3 is 15 residues. The V and J ends lost 7 bases and 9 bases respectively, with 21 bases between them. CDR3 region: CASTTSRTEGKKLFF. In DNA form, the CDR3 reads TGTGCCAGCACCACCTCCAGGACAGAGGGGAAAAAACTGTTTTTT.